What follows describes a single TCR beta chain. Its antigen is not known. In germline, CDR1 is ENHRY, CDR2 SYGVKD. The CDR3 has 20 amino acids. TCRdb reworked the 5' RACE reads into one entry per CDR3 protein, no DNA. The sample totals roughly 150,000 distinct CDR3 sequences. These data come from a study of T cells expressing NK-cell markers. Study-level results: Of CD8+ T cells, roughly 1.0-7.5% belonged to dominant NKG2C+ clonotypes in roughly 6 donors. Clarity on HCMV specificity was lacking for the expanded NKG2C+ T cell clones.

The TCR was taken from a woman aged 18-70 years in good health. Sequencing used blood T cells: a sorted CD56 or NKG2C T cell subset, CD4+ or CD8+ T cells, or bulk PBMC T cells (not recorded which). J is TRBJ2-2 and V is TRBV10-3; without DNA, the TCRdb call of TRBD2 cannot be checked. The CDR3 region is CAISAQRDYSTGANTGELFF.